In this sample, the clone carrying this T cell receptor beta chain turned up a few times. This entry belongs to a study of beta chain features in type 1 diabetes. CDR3 length equals 14 residues. V gave up 5 bases and J gave up 1 base, with 9 bases separating them. Germline CDR1 MGHDK, CDR2 SYGVNS. The study reverse transcribed the entire isolated RNA, so it sequenced expressed TCRB transcripts. The method was immunoSEQ multiplex PCR; TCRdb's version includes in-frame clones alone and lacks a portion of them. Among some 270,000 clones listed, around 7.8% were seen once. The sequenced sample was central memory CD4+ T cells from blood. The sequence was obtained from a woman aged 18-30 years in good health. The chain joins TRBV25-1 to TRBJ1-3; unclear D gene. CDR3 sequence: CASSQGQSGNTIYF. CDR3 coding DNA: TGTGCCAGCAGTCAAGGGCAGTCTGGAAACACCATATATTTT.